The text below deals with one TCR beta chain. The same CDR3 also results from other DNA sequences found in this sample. The sample comes from a study of blood T cell repertoires in COVID-19. Across the study: Nucleic acid was either cDNA or gDNA, and it came from T cells, B-cell-depleted T cells, or PBMCs.

Trimming shortened V by 6 bases and J by 2 bases, and 10 bases separated the two germline ends. The CDR3 loop spans 13 amino acids. Sequenced by immunoSEQ multiplex PCR; TCRdb stores in-frame clones only, minus some. The table shows 75,000 to 100,000 clones, with about 83% occurring only once. The sample taken for sequencing was peripheral blood. The gene calls are TRBV12-3 or TRBV12-4 and TRBJ1-2; weak D call: TRBD1 (5 bases). This TCR was recovered from a man in his 60s with acute or convalescent COVID-19. CDR3 coding DNA: TGTGCCAGCAGCCCGGGGGTAAACTATGGCTACACCTTC. This gives the protein CASSPGVNYGYTF.